This T cell receptor (beta chain) was sequenced during a study of blood T cell repertoires in COVID-19. Looking at the study overall: Recovered status applied to Cohort 3 donors who had two consecutive negative PCRs. It also applied to those with clearance or with symptom resolution. PBMCs, B-cell-depleted T cells, or T cells were the source of the cDNA or gDNA that made up the material.

Per the study methods: Amplified reference gene primers provided the basis for estimating nucleated cell counts. Sequenced by immunoSEQ multiplex PCR; TCRdb stores in-frame clones only, minus some. Clonal size and the V and J genes are those of that table, whereas D and trimming came from the DNA. The sample holds some 300,000 clones, about 88% seen once. This CDR3 spans 14 amino acids. Germline CDR1 LGHDT, CDR2 YNNKEL (reference sequence). Trimming removed 6 bases from V and 5 bases from J; junction bases left unmatched: 8. Cohorts were determined from participant-reported clinical history. V and J are TRBV3-1 (or the pseudogene TRBV3-2) and TRBJ1-1; 8 bases match TRBD1. Input material: PBMCs or T cells enriched from blood (not recorded which). The clonotype originates from an older woman in a cohort exposed to, infected with or recovered from COVID-19 (not recorded which). For the CDR3, the DNA is TGTGCCAGCAGTCCTTCAGACAGGGGAACTGAAGCTTTCTTT. Its protein is CASSPSDRGTEAFF.